Below, 31 T cell receptor beta chains from the same sample are listed, as sequenced in a study of cytomegalovirus exposure and HLA in healthy donors. Primers: 60 Vbeta forward and 13 Jbeta reverse. The table came from immunoSEQ multiplex PCR; TCRdb's copy has only in-frame clones and leaves some out. The top ten hold about 8.5% of the sample, which has under 150,000 clones, 60% to 80% seen once. The specimen was PBMCs. The source of these receptors is a man between 18 and 35 years old in good health and CMV-seropositive.

CDR3 sequence (DNA): TGCGCCAGCAGCCCGACAGGGTACTATAATTCACCCCTCCACTTT. Translation: CASSPTGYYNSPLHF. The genes are TRBV4-1 and TRBJ1-6; 7 bases line up with TRBD1. The CDR3 runs to 15 residues. Germline V gene lookup returns CDR1 MGHRA and CDR2 YSYEKL. V shed 4 bases, J shed 3 bases, and the junction held 3 bases outside the gene matches.

This clone was detected a few times. This chain joins TRBV11-1 and TRBJ1-1; tentatively, D is TRBD1 (5 bases). V lost 2 bases and J 2 bases, leaving 9 bases between the germline ends. CDR3 length: 14 residues. Germline loops: CDR1 SGHAT, CDR2 FQDESV (reference sequence). Here the CDR3 reads CASSLRQGNTEAFF. The CDR3 DNA follows: TGTGCCAGCAGCTTAAGGCAGGGAAACACTGAAGCTTTCTTT.

The chain links TRBV2 to TRBJ2-1; 13 nucleotides match TRBD2. Germline trimming cut 9 bases from V and 6 bases from J; bases unmatched to any gene: 8. The CDR3 spans 15 residues. CDR1 and CDR2 from the germline V gene are SNHLY and FYNNEI. The CDR3: CASRGTSGGANEQFF. The CDR3 nucleotides are TGTGCCAGTAGGGGTACTAGCGGGGGGGCCAATGAGCAGTTCTTC.

The J gene is TRBJ2-1, the V gene TRBV6-1; a weak D match, TRBD2 (5 bases). The germline V gene encodes CDR1 MNHNS and CDR2 SASEGT. The V gene lost 7 bases and the J gene lost 2 bases, with 15 bases spanning the gap. CDR3 length: 15 amino acids. CDR3 in amino acids: CASTREPTPYNEQFF. Written as DNA, the CDR3 is TGTGCCAGCACTAGGGAGCCCACGCCCTACAATGAGCAGTTCTTC.

Points on this clone: One end of the junction does not line up with germline, which may come from a read error. This chain uses TRBV5-4 with TRBJ2-5, with D maybe TRBD1 (5 bases). The CDR3 loop spans 16 amino acids. CDR1 is SGHNT, CDR2 YYREEE, per germline (reference sequence). CDR3 region: CASSLPSGLAREAQYF. DNA for the CDR3: TGTGCCAGCAGCTTGCCTTCAGGGTTAGCAAGAGAGGCCCAGTACTTC.

The rearrangement joins TRBV19 to TRBJ1-1; D gene unclear. V lost 6 bases to trimming and J lost 4 bases, with 12 bases between them. Germline V gene data show CDR1 as LNHDA and CDR2 as SQIVND (reference sequence). There are 13 residues in the CDR3. This CDR3 reads CASSIKRGTEAFF. The CDR3 nucleotides are TGTGCCAGTAGCATCAAGCGGGGCACTGAAGCTTTCTTT.

This clone showed up just a few times. The chain couples TRBV4-1 to TRBJ1-4; D unclear. Trimming pared 1 base from V and 7 bases from J, leaving 13 bases between. This CDR3 spans 15 amino acids. Germline lookup yields CDR1 MGHRA and CDR2 YSYEKL. In DNA, the CDR3 is TGCGCCAGCAGCCAAGTTGGAGGGAGTGGTGAAAAACTGTTTTTT. Translation: CASSQVGGSGEKLFF.

This clone was detected once. The J gene is TRBJ2-3, the V gene TRBV27; 12 nucleotides line up with TRBD2. The germline V gene encodes CDR1 MNHEY and CDR2 SMNVEV (reference sequence). J gave up 6 bases and V 5 bases, and 27 bases lay outside the gene matches. CDR3 length equals 22 residues. The CDR3 region has the DNA TGTGCCAGCAGTCTTTCCGAGCCGATTAAGGGCTTTCTAGCGGGGGGGCCGGATACGCAGTATTTT. Residues: CASSLSEPIKGFLAGGPDTQYF.

The V call is TRBV7-9, the J call TRBJ1-4, with D perhaps matching TRBD1 (6 bases). Trimming shortened V by 5 bases and J by 4 bases, and 14 bases separated the two germline ends. Germline lookup yields CDR1 SEHNR and CDR2 FQNEAQ (reference sequence). The CDR3 is made up of 15 amino acids. CDR3 DNA: TGTGCCAGCAGCGTCACAGGGTCGGGTAATGAAAAACTGTTTTTT. Translating gives CASSVTGSGNEKLFF.

A few counts support this clone. The V gene is TRBV6-5, the J gene TRBJ1-1, with D unclear. CDR1 is MNHEY, CDR2 SVGAGI, per germline. The CDR3 has 13 residues. Deletions cut 0 bases from V and 4 bases from J, with 6 bases between. The CDR3 here is CASSYSEGTEAFF. The CDR3 DNA sequence: TGTGCCAGCAGTTACTCGGAGGGCACTGAAGCTTTCTTT.

This clone was observed a handful of times. This rearrangement joins TRBV27 to TRBJ1-6; D unresolved. Germline CDR1 is MNHEY and CDR2 is SMNVEV (reference sequence). The CDR3 spans 14 residues. The germline V and J ends were trimmed by 4 bases and 9 bases, with 13 bases remaining between them. Here the CDR3 reads CASSYDTSRSPLHF. The CDR3 region has the DNA TGTGCCAGCAGTTACGACACCTCGCGTTCACCCCTCCACTTT.

The V gene is TRBV6-5, the J gene TRBJ2-7; D gene uncertain. Germline values: CDR1 MNHEY, CDR2 SVGAGI. The CDR3 is 14 amino acids. The V gene lost 5 bases and the J gene lost 6 bases, with 17 bases spanning the gap. CDR3 sequence: CASSPTPISREQYF. The CDR3 DNA reads as TGTGCCAGCAGTCCGACTCCGATTAGTCGCGAGCAGTACTTC.

The rearrangement links TRBV30 to TRBJ2-2; 9 nucleotides line up with TRBD2. V was pared by 3 bases and J by 1 base, with 0 bases of the junction left unmatched. The CDR3 extends over 14 amino acids. CDR1 and CDR2 (germline): GTSNPN, SVGIG (reference sequence). CDR3: CAWRLAGNTGELFF. CDR3 in DNA: TGTGCCTGGAGACTAGCGGGGAACACCGGGGAGCTGTTTTTT.

The chain has TRBV5-1 and TRBJ2-1; 7 bases match TRBD2. The CDR3 loop spans 14 amino acids. The V segment lost 0 bases and the J segment 9 bases; nucleotides outside the gene matches: 6. Germline CDR1 reads SGHRS; CDR2 reads YFSETQ. In nucleotides, the CDR3 is TGCGCCAGCAGCTTGGGACGGCCGGGAGGTGAGCAGTTCTTC. Amino acids: CASSLGRPGGEQFF. The full variable domain, in which reference TRBV5-1 and TRBJ2-1 provide the parts outside the CDR3, is KAGVTQTPRYLIKTRGQQVTLSCSPISGHRSVSWYQQTPGQGLQFLFEYFSETQRNKGNFPGRFSGRQFSNSRSEMNVSTLELGDSALYLCASSLGRPGGEQFFGPGTRLTVL.

This chain joins TRBV13 and TRBJ1-2; D is uncertain. Deletions cut 1 base from V and 7 bases from J, with 10 bases between. In germline, CDR1 is PRHDT, CDR2 FYEKMQ (reference sequence). This CDR3 comprises 13 residues. CDR3 sequence reads: CASSLESEGGYTF. CDR3 in DNA: TGTGCCAGCAGCTTAGAGTCAGAGGGTGGCTACACCTTC.

The chain has TRBV27 and TRBJ2-2, with D unresolved. CDR3 length: 14 residues. Between the trimmed V and J ends, which lost 5 bases and 2 bases, there was a span of 9 bases. The germline V gene encodes CDR1 MNHEY and CDR2 SMNVEV (reference sequence). The DNA for the CDR3 is TGTGCCAGCAGTCTCCGACATAACACCGGGGAGCTGTTTTTT. Protein: CASSLRHNTGELFF.

The chain employs TRBV27 and TRBJ1-5; 7 bases line up with TRBD1. J lost 7 bases, V lost 5 bases, and 5 bases had no gene match. Germline V gene lookup returns CDR1 MNHEY and CDR2 SMNVEV (reference sequence). The CDR3 is 13 residues long. The CDR3 loop reads CASSKLRGQPQHF. The CDR3 DNA follows: TGTGCCAGCAGTAAACTCAGGGGGCAGCCCCAGCATTTT.

The chain has TRBV27 and TRBJ1-6; D call uncertain. V was clipped by 5 bases and J by 0 bases, with 11 bases between them. CDR1 is MNHEY and CDR2 is SMNVEV in the germline V gene (reference sequence). The CDR3 contains 16 residues. The CDR3 DNA sequence: TGTGCCAGCAGTCTCATACCGAGCTCCTATAATTCACCCCTCCACTTT. It specifies CASSLIPSSYNSPLHF.

This clone was seen just once. The chain couples TRBV10-1 to TRBJ2-7; D possibly corresponds to TRBD2 (5 bases). The germline gives CDR1 WNHNN, CDR2 SYGVQD (reference sequence). The CDR3 length is 11 residues. CDR3 coding DNA: TGCCAGCCAGCAGCGGACTACGAGCAGTACTTC. Translating gives CQPAADYEQYF.

This clone appeared once. V usage is TRBV27 and J usage is TRBJ2-2; 8 bases fit TRBD1. The germline CDR1 and CDR2 sequences are MNHEY and SMNVEV (reference sequence). The CDR3 sequence is 14 residues long. V dropped 6 bases and J dropped 6; count of bases not matched to a gene: 6. The CDR3 nucleotides read TGTGCCAGCAGCCAGACAGGGGTCTCCGGGGAGCTGTTTTTT. Translation gives CASSQTGVSGELFF.

This rearrangement joins TRBV6-1 to TRBJ1-1, with TRBD1 identical over 7 bases. In germline, CDR1 is MNHNS, CDR2 SASEGT. J lost 1 base, V lost 2 bases, and 7 bases had no gene match. This CDR3 is 16 amino acids long. The DNA for the CDR3 is TGTGCCAGCAGTGAACAGGGGGGATTTTCGAACACTGAAGCTTTCTTT. It encodes CASSEQGGFSNTEAFF.

The chain carries TRBV5-1 and TRBJ2-2; D is ambiguous. V was shortened by 1 base and J by 0 bases, with 10 bases between the two germline ends. Germline-derived CDR1 and CDR2 are SGHRS and YFSETQ. The CDR3 consists of 16 residues. The CDR3 here is CASSLLTRSNTGELFF. Here the CDR3 DNA reads TGCGCCAGCAGCTTGTTGACAAGGTCGAACACCGGGGAGCTGTTTTTT.

This chain links TRBV6-5 with TRBJ1-1, with 8 bases identical to TRBD1. The germline V gene has CDR1 MNHEY and CDR2 SVGAGI. This CDR3 is built from 15 residues. V trimming: 2 bases; J trimming: 1 base; junction bases outside the gene matches: 3. CDR3: CASSYARGRNTEAFF. In nucleotides, the CDR3 is TGTGCCAGCAGTTACGCCAGGGGGCGGAACACTGAAGCTTTCTTT.

The rearrangement uses TRBV11-1 and TRBJ2-5; no reliable D call. Germline CDR1 SGHAT, CDR2 FQDESV (reference sequence). Trimming stripped 3 bases from V and 5 bases from J, with 10 bases between. The CDR3 has 13 amino acids. As DNA, the CDR3 is TGTGCCAGCAGCTTTGGTAGTCGGGAGACCCAGTACTTC. Its translation is CASSFGSRETQYF. Full variable domain (rest looked up from reference TRBV11-1 and TRBJ2-5): EAEVAQSPRYKITEKSQAVAFWCDPISGHATLYWYRQILGQGPELLVQFQDESVVDDSQLPKDRFSAERLKGVDSTLKIQPAELGDSAMYLCASSFGSRETQYFGPGTRLLVL.

The chain has TRBV27 and TRBJ2-7; 9 nucleotides line up with TRBD2. With 0 bases clipped from V and 3 bases from J, the junction kept 3 bases outside the gene matches. The CDR3 contains 15 residues. Germline V gene data show CDR1 as MNHEY and CDR2 as SMNVEV (reference sequence). CDR3 DNA: TGTGCCAGCAGTTTATCGACTAGCGGATACTACGAGCAGTACTTC. Amino acid sequence: CASSLSTSGYYEQYF.

This clone was found a few times. The genes are TRBV5-1 and TRBJ2-7; TRBD1 might be the D (6 bases). V was clipped by 0 bases and J by 2 bases, with 6 bases between them. The CDR3 is 13 amino acids. Germline-derived CDR1 and CDR2 are SGHRS and YFSETQ. This chain's CDR3 is CASSLEGAYEQYV. CDR3 coding DNA: TGCGCCAGCAGCTTGGAGGGGGCCTACGAGCAGTACGTC.

This chain connects TRBV2 to TRBJ2-7; the match to TRBD1 covers 9 bases. J was trimmed by 6 bases and V by 7 bases; bases with no gene match: 10. Germline CDR1 SNHLY, CDR2 FYNNEI. This CDR3 has 14 amino acids. The DNA for the CDR3 is TGTGCCAGCATTCGGACAGGGGTGATAGGCGAGCAGTACTTC. Protein: CASIRTGVIGEQYF.

This rearrangement joins TRBV18 to TRBJ2-3; 7 bases are shared with TRBD1. The CDR3 sequence is 13 residues long. The V gene's germline CDR1 is KGHSH and CDR2 LQKENI. V gave up 6 bases and J gave up 0 bases; unmatched junction bases: 0. DNA of the CDR3: TGTGCCAGCTCGGGACAGAGCACAGATACGCAGTATTTT. Its translation: CASSGQSTDTQYF.

The chain joins TRBV7-2 to TRBJ1-2; D may be TRBD1 (5 bases). CDR1 is SGHTA, CDR2 FQGNSA, per germline. The CDR3 consists of 13 residues. Trimming stripped 5 bases from V and 2 bases from J, with 9 bases between. The CDR3 loop is CASSPPGNYGYTF. CDR3 in DNA: TGTGCCAGCAGCCCCCCAGGGAACTATGGCTACACCTTC. Full variable domain (outside the CDR3, taken from reference TRBV7-2 and TRBJ1-2): GAGVSQSPSNKVTEKGKDVELRCDPISGHTALYWYRQSLGQGLEFLIYFQGNSAPDKSGLPSDRFSAERTGGSVSTLTIQRTQQEDSAVYLCASSPPGNYGYTFGSGTRLTVV.

The rearrangement uses TRBV6-1 and TRBJ2-7; no clear D gene. V lost 6 bases to trimming and J lost 4 bases, with 19 bases between them. Germline assignment: CDR1 MNHNS and CDR2 SASEGT. This CDR3 is 15 amino acids long. The CDR3 nucleotides are TGTGCCAGCAGCCGAACGGCAGGCTCACTTTACGAGCAGTACGTC. It translates to CASSRTAGSLYEQYV.

The chain uses TRBV10-3 and TRBJ2-7, with 11 positions matching TRBD1. CDR1 and CDR2 from the germline V gene are ENHRY and SYGVKD. This CDR3 comprises 17 residues. J gave up 2 bases and V 3 bases, and 9 bases lay outside the gene matches. The CDR3 nucleotides are TGTGCCATCAGTGATTTTAGCCGGGACAGGGGGACCTACGAGCAGTACGTC. This gives the protein CAISDFSRDRGTYEQYV.